This T cell receptor (beta chain) was captured in a study of shared clonotypes between healthy human individuals. Splitting of each subset's genomic DNA was done evenly across several immunoSEQ plates. The protocol was immunoSEQ multiplex PCR, while the TCRdb copy is restricted to in-frame clones and leaves out a portion. The sample lists about 2.1 million clones, just over 90% seen once, with about 1.7% in the top ten. Comments on this clone: What it binds is not known.

Whole-study results and caveats: In the sorted subsets, rarefaction showed sequencing was incomplete despite large depth.

Terminally differentiated effector memory CD45RA+ cells were excluded by CCR7 positive selection of CD45RO-negative cells. Germline loops: CDR1 MRHNA, CDR2 SNTAGT. Trimming at V came to 5 bases and at J to 1 base, leaving 5 bases not matched to a gene. The CDR3 is made up of 17 amino acids. The chain recombines TRBV6-4 with TRBJ2-1, with 13 bases matching TRBD2. The material sequenced was naive CD8+ T cells from PBMCs. The sequence came from a man aged 18-30 years in good health. Some clones in this sample may be carry-over from other donors' samples. CDR3 nucleotide sequence: TGTGCCAGCAGTAAGAGACTAGCGGGAGGATCCTACAATGAGCAGTTCTTC. This translates into CASSKRLAGGSYNEQFF.